This T cell receptor beta chain derives from a study of a mutant IDH1 vaccine in newly diagnosed glioma. Time point defined: week 35, safety follow-up. Topical imiquimod accompanied each vaccine dose, which consisted of 300 ug of mutant IDH1 20-mer peptide. The table lists this clone with a few counts. Its antigen is unidentified. Profiled with immunoSEQ multiplex PCR; TCRdb holds only in-frame clones, not every one. The profile covers 58,000 or so clones, with 85% to 90% appearing a single time and around 1.7% taken by the ten largest. The CDR3 sequence is 14 residues long. V was clipped by 5 bases and J by 1 base, with 12 bases between them. In germline, CDR1 is SGHRS, CDR2 YFSETQ.

The sample consisted of PBMCs, taken from a glioma patient whose treatment included an IDH1 peptide vaccine. The rearrangement uses TRBV5-1 and TRBJ2-5; no firm D call. The receptor was derived from a man in his forties with glioma. The CDR3 sequence: CASSVSNVQETQYF. The CDR3 DNA follows: TGCGCCAGCAGTGTATCAAACGTCCAAGAGACCCAGTACTTC.